In this sample, the clone carrying this TCR beta chain turned up a few times. These data come from a study of T-cell reconstitution after alpha-beta-depleted transplantation in children. Germline V gene lookup returns CDR1 SGHRS and CDR2 YFSETQ. The CDR3 is made up of 15 amino acids. Germline trimming cut 6 bases from V and 0 bases from J; bases unmatched to any gene: 6. TCRbeta library construction was performed incorporating unique molecular identifiers. MiXCR was run by TCRdb on the PCR reads, yielding one entry per CDR3 protein. This table holds over 300,000 distinct CDR3 sequences, about 9.3% found once.

The receptor was derived from a human donor who donated a stem cell graft to a child with acute lymphoblastic leukemia. This chain links TRBV5-1 with TRBJ1-5; TRBD1 matches 7 bases. Sequences were derived from PBMCs from the stem cell graft donor, sampled from the stem cell graft. The CDR3: CASNEGALSNQPQHF. In nucleotides, the CDR3 is TGCGCCAGCAATGAGGGGGCCCTTAGCAATCAGCCCCAGCATTTT.